This TCR beta chain was profiled in a study of cytomegalovirus exposure and HLA in healthy donors. Study summary: A subsequent analysis reported that the 120 validation repertoires were produced on the same platform that had also been used for the roughly 670 first-cohort repertoires.

Whole-study findings and limits: Most TCRs appeared rarely, but some public TCRs recurred in many donors. First-cohort TCR clusters were later found to tend to co-occur in the 130 or so validation repertoires. The study recorded some 160 TCR beta chains that were cytomegalovirus-associated.

Losses at the gene ends were 0 bases for V and 4 bases for J; bases not matched to a gene: 5. The CDR3 runs to 16 residues. Germline V gene data show CDR1 as MNHEY and CDR2 as SVGAGI. The data were produced by immunoSEQ multiplex PCR, yet TCRdb's version contains in-frame clones alone and is incomplete. The table records over 150,000 clones, 65% to 90% of them present only once. As to this clone: Its antigen is not identified.

The chain carries TRBV6-5 and TRBJ1-3; 8 nucleotides agree with TRBD1. The receptor was derived from a man between 18 and 35 years old in good health and CMV-seropositive. Sequenced: PBMCs. This CDR3 is CASSYSLSGGGNTIYF. The CDR3 DNA is TGTGCCAGCAGTTACTCGTTGTCAGGGGGCGGAAACACCATATATTTT.